These T cell receptor beta chains were read from a single sample in a study of T cell repertoires in ileal Crohn's disease. Method: immunoSEQ multiplex PCR; TCRdb's copy keeps in-frame clones and lacks some. The repertoire holds fewer than 12,000 clones, with 65% to 85% as singletons. Sequenced input: ileal tissue. The origin of the receptors is an adult with Crohn's disease. The CDR3 runs from the conserved cysteine through the conserved F or W. D genes are given only for firm matches. For some rows the clone size is stated as once, few or many, or as a class when expanded; others skip it.

d_call	v_call	clone_size	j_call	cdr3_nt	cdr3_aa
TRBD1	TRBV19	NA	TRBJ2-7	TGTGCCAGTAGTTTAGGGGGCAGCTACGAGCAGTACTTC	CASSLGGSYEQYF
NA	TRBV28	NA	TRBJ1-3	TGTGCCAGCAGTTTATATCCCGGCTCTGGAAACACCATATATTTT	CASSLYPGSGNTIYF
NA	TRBV15	NA	TRBJ2-1	TGTGCCACCAGCGACCGGGGGAATGAGCAGTTCTTC	CATSDRGNEQFF
TRBD2	TRBV6-1	NA	TRBJ2-7	TGTGCCAGCAACGTCGGCGGGAGGACCTACGAGCAGTACTTC	CASNVGGRTYEQYF
NA	TRBV16	NA	TRBJ2-1	TGTGCCAGCAGCCAATCGATCCAGTACAATGAGCAGTTCTTC	CASSQSIQYNEQFF
TRBD1	TRBV18	NA	TRBJ2-1	TGTGCCAGCTCAGACGGACAGGGTCCGGTGAGGGAGCAGTTCTTC	CASSDGQGPVREQFF
NA	TRBV7-9	NA	TRBJ1-4	TGTGCCAGCAGCCCCACCCGGACTGGAGAAAAACTGTTTTTT	CASSPTRTGEKLFF
NA	TRBV2	NA	TRBJ2-3	TGTGCCAGCCTCCCCTGGGGGGCGGGGGTAAGGACAGATACGCAGTATTTT	CASLPWGAGVRTDTQYF
NA	TRBV18	NA	TRBJ1-1	TGTGCCAGCTCACCTGCGGATGGGGGCGGTGCAGAAGCTTTCTTT	CASSPADGGGAEAFF
TRBD1	TRBV7-9	NA	TRBJ2-5	TGTGCCAGCAGCCCGGGACAGCTTCAAGAGACCCAGTACTTC	CASSPGQLQETQYF
TRBD2	TRBV5-1	NA	TRBJ2-5	TGCGCCAGCAGCTTGACCCCGGGGGGTGGAGAGACCCAGTACTTC	CASSLTPGGGETQYF
NA	TRBV7-6	NA	TRBJ1-4	TGTGCCAGCACTGGGGAGGGAAAACTGTTTTTT	CASTGEGKLFF
NA	TRBV10-3	NA	TRBJ2-1	TGTGCCATCAGTGAGAAACACGTCCAATACAATGAGCAGTTCTTC	CAISEKHVQYNEQFF
TRBD2	TRBV27	NA	TRBJ2-1	TGTGCCAGCAGTTTTGGGGGGGAGGATGAGCAGTTCTTC	CASSFGGEDEQFF
NA	TRBV11-2	NA	TRBJ1-1	TGTGCCAGCACCATAACAGGGAACACTGAAGCTTTCTTT	CASTITGNTEAFF
TRBD1	TRBV27	NA	TRBJ1-1	TGTGCCAGCAGTCAGATGACAGGGATGAACACTGAAGCTTTCTTT	CASSQMTGMNTEAFF
TRBD1	TRBV30	NA	TRBJ1-1	TGTGCCTGGAGCGGTCCCGGGACAGGGGAGGATGAAGCTTTCTTT	CAWSGPGTGEDEAFF
NA	TRBV7-9	NA	TRBJ1-2	TGTGCCAGCAGCTTAGCGCGAGACTATGGCTACACCTTC	CASSLARDYGYTF
TRBD2	TRBV7-3	NA	TRBJ2-1	TGTGCCAGCAGCTTAGCTAGCGGGAGGGGGCTAAATGAGCAGTTCTTC	CASSLASGRGLNEQFF
TRBD2	TRBV19	NA	TRBJ2-7	TGTGCCAGTAGTCTCGTAGCGGGAGGGACTAAGGACGAGCAGTACTTC	CASSLVAGGTKDEQYF
NA	TRBV7-6	NA	TRBJ1-1	TGTGCCAGCAGCTTAAGGGGCACTGAAGCTTTCTTT	CASSLRGTEAFF
TRBD1	TRBV28	few	TRBJ1-6	TGTGCCAGCAGCAACGGACAGGGGGCTCGGTATAATTCACCCCTCCACTTT	CASSNGQGARYNSPLHF
NA	TRBV19	NA	TRBJ2-2	TGTGCCAGTAGTATTCAGGCTACCGGGGAGCTGTTTTTT	CASSIQATGELFF
NA	TRBV5-6	NA	TRBJ2-7	TGTGCCAGCAGCCTCGCGAGGCCTATCGAGCAGTACTTC	CASSLARPIEQYF
NA	TRBV7-9	NA	TRBJ1-1	TGTGCCAGCAGCTTACAGGGCGAGAACACTGAAGCTTTCTTT	CASSLQGENTEAFF
TRBD1	TRBV29-1	NA	TRBJ1-2	TGCAGCGTTGAACAGGGGGCTCCCTATGGCTACACCTTC	CSVEQGAPYGYTF
TRBD1	TRBV10-1	NA	TRBJ2-7	TGCGCCAGCAGTCCCGGGACAGAGAACTACGAGCAGTACTTC	CASSPGTENYEQYF
NA	TRBV4-2	NA	TRBJ2-3	TGTGCCAGCAGCCCAAGGGTTTCAGGGAACCCTACGCAGTATTTT	CASSPRVSGNPTQYF
NA	TRBV7-8	NA	TRBJ1-1	TGTGCCAGCAGCTTAGGAGTAGGACAGAACACTGAAGCTTTCTTT	CASSLGVGQNTEAFF
TRBD1	TRBV18	NA	TRBJ2-1	TGTGCCAGCTCACCAAATAGACAGGGGGCGGAGCAGTTCTTC	CASSPNRQGAEQFF
NA	TRBV19	NA	TRBJ2-7	TGTGCCAGTAGTACCAGCTCCGGGACAATCTCCTACGAGCAGTACTTC	CASSTSSGTISYEQYF
TRBD2	TRBV4-1	NA	TRBJ2-7	TGCGCCAGCAGCCAAGAAAAGGCTAGCGGCTACGAGCAGTACTTC	CASSQEKASGYEQYF
NA	TRBV7-9	NA	TRBJ1-2	TGTGCCAGCAGCTTAGGGCGGAGGCTGTATGGCTACACCTTC	CASSLGRRLYGYTF
NA	TRBV5-4	NA	TRBJ1-4	TGTGCCAGCAGTCTGCGGGGGTTTTGGAATGAAAAACTGTTTTTT	CASSLRGFWNEKLFF
TRBD1	TRBV28	once	TRBJ1-2	TGTGCCAGCACAGAACAGGGGGTGGGCTATGGCTACACCTTC	CASTEQGVGYGYTF
TRBD2	TRBV4-1	NA	TRBJ2-1	TGCGCCAGCAGCCAAGATCTAGCGGGAGGTTACAATGAGCAGTTCTTC	CASSQDLAGGYNEQFF
NA	TRBV19	NA	TRBJ2-5	TGTGCCAGTACCCCGGAATGGGGGCTGGGAGAGACCCAGTACTTC	CASTPEWGLGETQYF